This T cell receptor beta chain was sequenced during a study of T cell repertoires in cytomegalovirus infection. TCRdb processed the reads anew with MiXCR; each CDR3 protein has one entry. Here the sample spans 80,000 to 95,000 distinct CDR3 sequences, 25% to 30% being singletons. This clonotype has only a few counts. Antigen: not known. This specimen was CD8+ T cells from cultured PBMCs, taken from culture after CMV antigen stimulation. The clonotype originates from a human donor in good health (CMV status not recorded). Some clones in this sample may be carry-over from other donors' samples.

CDR3 protein: CASSLTSGSEQYF. The CDR3 coding sequence is TGTGCCAGCAGTTTAACTAGCGGGAGCGAGCAGTACTTC. The chain combines TRBV27 with TRBJ2-7; 11 bases match TRBD2. V lost 2 bases, J lost 6 bases, and 0 bases stayed unmatched. CDR1 MNHEY and CDR2 SMNVEV come from the germline V gene (reference sequence). This CDR3 is 13 amino acids long.